Below are 25 T cell receptor beta chains sequenced from a single sample in a study of type 1 and type 2 diabetes patients. PCR was run on genomic DNA. Amplification of the beta chain CDR3 used 30 forward and 13 reverse multiplex primers. TCRdb re-derived calls from the multiplex PCR reads in MiXCR, one entry per CDR3 protein. Of fewer than 300,000 distinct CDR3 sequences listed, approximately 45% are singletons. Sequencing was done on a sample of peripheral blood mononuclear cells (PBMCs). The receptors come from a man younger than 35 with type 2 diabetes.

V is TRBV6-4 and J is TRBJ1-2; D may be TRBD1 (5 bases). The CDR3 is 16 amino acids. CDR1 is MRHNA and CDR2 is SNTAGT in the germline V gene. The ends were cut back, 6 bases at V and 0 bases at J, with 17 bases in the middle. CDR3 sequence reads: CASSLGAGAANYGYTF. Here the CDR3 DNA reads TGTGCCAGCAGCCTAGGGGCAGGAGCCGCTAACTATGGCTACACCTTC.

The chain carries TRBV7-6 and TRBJ2-7, with TRBD1 matching over 9 bases. The CDR3 length is 16 residues. The J segment lost 0 bases and the V segment lost 2 bases, leaving 5 bases of the junction unmatched. From germline, CDR1 is SGHVS and CDR2 FNYEAQ. The chain's CDR3 is CASSLRQGVRSYEQYF. CDR3 nucleotide sequence: TGTGCCAGCAGCTTACGACAGGGGGTTCGCTCCTACGAGCAGTACTTC.

The V call is TRBV14, the J call TRBJ2-5; D may be TRBD1 (5 bases). Trimming shortened V by 0 bases and J by 5 bases, and 10 bases separated the two germline ends. This CDR3 has 14 amino acids. The V gene's germline CDR1 is SGHDN and CDR2 FVKESK. The CDR3: CASSQDRAGETQYF. Written as DNA, the CDR3 is TGTGCCAGCAGCCAAGACAGGGCTGGGGAGACCCAGTACTTC.

The chain employs TRBV4-1 and TRBJ2-1; no clear D. The CDR3 runs 14 residues. Trimming shortened V by 1 base and J by 10 bases, and 14 bases separated the two germline ends. The germline CDR1 and CDR2 sequences are MGHRA and YSYEKL. The CDR3 region is CASSQGWDSDEQFF. DNA for the CDR3: TGCGCCAGCAGCCAAGGTTGGGATTCGGACGAGCAGTTCTTC.

The V call is TRBV19, the J call TRBJ1-5; 7 bases match TRBD1. The CDR3 is 15 amino acids. Trimming took 7 bases from V and 9 from J; bases not matched to a gene: 15. Germline V gives CDR1 LNHDA, CDR2 SQIVND (reference sequence). The CDR3 spells CASTHRGGPLRPQHF. The CDR3, as DNA: TGTGCCAGTACCCACAGGGGAGGGCCATTGCGGCCCCAGCATTTT.

The genes are TRBV27 and TRBJ1-2; weak D call: TRBD1 (5 bases). Trimming cost V 3 bases and J 5 bases, with 22 bases left between them. This CDR3 comprises 17 residues. Germline CDR1 and CDR2: MNHEY and SMNVEV (reference sequence). DNA for the CDR3: TGTGCCAGCAGTTTTACTGCGGGGCCTGGGGTTCGGTATGGCTACACCTTC. Protein product: CASSFTAGPGVRYGYTF.

This clonotype showed up just a few times. V is TRBV5-1 and J is TRBJ2-7, with D perhaps being TRBD1 or TRBD2 (5 bases each). In germline, CDR1 is SGHRS, CDR2 YFSETQ. The CDR3 length is 15 residues. V was trimmed by 0 bases and J by 0 bases, leaving 10 bases between them. The CDR3 nucleotides read TGCGCCAGCAGCTTGGGGTCAGGGAGCTCCTACGAGCAGTACTTC. Its translation: CASSLGSGSSYEQYF.

This chain joins TRBV27 and TRBJ1-2; 12 nucleotides line up with TRBD1. CDR3 length: 14 amino acids. CDR1 and CDR2 (germline): MNHEY, SMNVEV (reference sequence). V lost 5 bases and J lost 7; bases outside the gene matches: 5. CDR3: CASSAGQGAGGYTF. For the CDR3, the DNA is TGTGCCAGCAGTGCGGGACAGGGGGCTGGTGGCTACACCTTC.

This chain uses TRBV15 with TRBJ2-2; 10 nucleotides line up with TRBD2. Germline V gives CDR1 LNHNV, CDR2 YYDKDF (reference sequence). The CDR3 totals 16 residues. V lost 3 bases to trimming and J lost 4 bases; unmatched junction nucleotides: 5. This CDR3 is CATSSTSGVGTGELFF. The CDR3 DNA follows: TGTGCCACCAGCAGCACTAGCGGGGTCGGCACCGGGGAGCTGTTTTTT.

For this clonotype: This may be a read error, as it is one base from a much larger clone. The J gene is TRBJ2-7, the V gene TRBV2; tentatively, D is TRBD2 (5 bases). The germline gives CDR1 SNHLY, CDR2 FYNNEI. This CDR3 has 12 amino acids. With 8 bases removed from V and 5 bases from J, the gap between germline ends came to 13 bases. The CDR3 nucleotides are TGTGCCAGCCGATTGGGGAGCCACGAGCAGTACTTC. It codes for CASRLGSHEQYF.

The count of this clonotype is one. The germline gene is not matched at one end of the junction; a read error may be the cause. This chain joins TRBV6-6 and TRBJ1-5; D unclear. CDR1 MNHNY and CDR2 SVGAGI come from the germline V gene (reference sequence). The CDR3 covers 13 residues. The CDR3 DNA follows: TGTGCCATCAGTGATAGGGCAAAAGGGCCCCAGCATTTT. As protein: CAISDRAKGPQHF.

For this clonotype: At one boundary the junction diverges from the germline segment, which might be a read error. The J gene is TRBJ2-7, the V gene TRBV4-2; 7 bases agree with TRBD2. The V gene's germline CDR1 is LGHNA and CDR2 YNFKEQ. The length of the CDR3 is 13 residues. CDR3 nucleotides: TGTGCCAGCAGCCAAGAAGGGGCGGGGGAACTTACGTTC. This gives the protein CASSQEGAGELTF.

This clonotype is a singleton in its sample. This chain connects TRBV19 to TRBJ2-1; D remains unclear. The CDR3 has 14 amino acids. Trimming pared 3 bases from V and 6 bases from J, leaving 12 bases between. Germline V gene data show CDR1 as LNHDA and CDR2 as SQIVND (reference sequence). The CDR3 protein is CASSMTLASNEQFF. Written as DNA, the CDR3 is TGTGCCAGTAGTATGACGCTGGCTTCCAATGAGCAGTTCTTC.

This clonotype was seen a handful of times. A junction end diverges from the germline sequence, so it may reflect a read error. This rearrangement joins TRBV19 to TRBJ1-4; tentatively, D is TRBD1 (6 bases). From germline, CDR1 is LNHDA and CDR2 SQIVND (reference sequence). The CDR3 has 15 amino acids. CDR3 sequence: CASKRDWGANEKLFF. The CDR3 region has the DNA TGTGCCAGTAAGAGAGATTGGGGGGCTAATGAGAAACTGTTTTTT. Full variable domain (rest looked up from reference TRBV19 and TRBJ1-4): DGGITQSPKYLFRKEGQNVTLSCEQNLNHDAMYWYRQDPGQGLRLIYYSQIVNDFQKGDIAEGYSVSREKKESFPLTVTSAQKNPTAFYLCASKRDWGANEKLFFGSGTQLSVL.

The genes are TRBV6-5 and TRBJ2-1; D unclear. V lost 2 bases, J lost 6 bases, and 8 bases lay in between. This CDR3 has 13 amino acids. Germline loops: CDR1 MNHEY, CDR2 SVGAGI. Here the CDR3 DNA reads TGTGCCAGCAGTTACGCCTACAGCAATGAGCAGTTCTTC. Amino acids: CASSYAYSNEQFF.

V and J are TRBV19 and TRBJ2-7, with D perhaps given as TRBD1 or TRBD2 (6 bases each). Germline CDR1 is LNHDA and CDR2 is SQIVND (reference sequence). The V gene lost 5 bases and the J gene lost 6 bases, with 26 bases spanning the gap. CDR3 length: 17 residues. CDR3 sequence reads: CASSPHNPRDIRIEQYF. DNA for the CDR3: TGTGCCAGTAGTCCTCATAACCCGCGGGACATTCGGATCGAGCAGTACTTC.

This clonotype showed up just a few times. The V and J genes are TRBV7-3 and TRBJ1-1; 7 bases align to TRBD1. V shed 3 bases and J 8 bases; nucleotides not matched to a gene: 3. The CDR3 runs to 12 residues. Per the germline V gene, CDR1 is SGHTA and CDR2 is FQGTGA. The CDR3 region is CASSFQGGEAFF. The DNA for the CDR3 is TGTGCCAGCAGCTTTCAAGGGGGCGAAGCTTTCTTT.

The gene calls are TRBV7-6 and TRBJ1-1; tentatively, D is TRBD1 (5 bases). The CDR3 has 14 amino acids. The germline V gene encodes CDR1 SGHVS and CDR2 FNYEAQ. Between the trimmed V and J ends, which lost 4 bases and 1 base, there was a span of 10 bases. Here the CDR3 DNA reads TGTGCCAGCAGCTCGGACAAAGCGAACACTGAAGCTTTCTTT. Translating it yields CASSSDKANTEAFF.

This clonotype has more than one count but fewer than ten. The chain joins TRBV7-8 to TRBJ2-7; perhaps TRBD2 as D (5 bases). The germline V gene encodes CDR1 SGHVS and CDR2 FQNEAQ. The CDR3 length is 14 residues. V was cut by 2 bases and J by 6 bases, with 14 bases left in between. DNA for the CDR3: TGTGCCAGCAGCTTAATGGGCTCTCGGGGCGAGCAGTACTTC. This codes for CASSLMGSRGEQYF.

This sequence joins TRBV2 and TRBJ1-1; D call uncertain. This CDR3 is 14 amino acids long. Germline V gives CDR1 SNHLY, CDR2 FYNNEI. Trimming cost V 2 bases and J 3 bases, with 10 bases left between them. Here the CDR3 reads CASSEREGYTEAFF. The CDR3 nucleotides read TGTGCCAGCAGTGAACGGGAAGGATACACTGAAGCTTTCTTT.

The chain has TRBV7-9 and TRBJ1-1; D unclear. The germline V and J ends were trimmed by 5 bases and 1 base, with 11 bases remaining between them. The CDR3 consists of 14 residues. CDR1 and CDR2 from the germline V gene are SEHNR and FQNEAQ (reference sequence). CDR3 region: CASSPRLTNTEAFF. The CDR3 region has the DNA TGTGCCAGCAGCCCGAGGCTGACGAACACTGAAGCTTTCTTT.

This clonotype came up a few times. J is TRBJ2-7 and V is TRBV7-8, with 7 bases lining up with TRBD1. The CDR3 is made up of 15 amino acids. V dropped 4 bases and J dropped 0; count of bases not matched to a gene: 6. Germline V gene sequence: CDR1 SGHVS, CDR2 FQNEAQ. CDR3 loop: CASSSKQGPSYEQYF. The CDR3 nucleotides are TGTGCCAGCAGCTCCAAACAGGGGCCCTCCTACGAGCAGTACTTC.

This sequence joins TRBV28 and TRBJ2-2; TRBD2 matches 7 bases. With V trimmed by 7 bases and J by 0 bases, 5 bases remained unmatched. Germline V gene lookup returns CDR1 MDHEN and CDR2 SYDVKM. The CDR3 is 15 amino acids. DNA for the CDR3: TGTGCCAGCACCCCGGGAGGTGCGAACACCGGGGAGCTGTTTTTT. Translating gives CASTPGGANTGELFF.

This clonotype has just a few counts. The CDR3 region has the DNA TGTGCCAGCACGTATCAGCGGGACTCTGGGGCCAACGTCCTGACTTTC. Residues: CASTYQRDSGANVLTF. This chain links TRBV19 with TRBJ2-6, with 7 positions matching TRBD2. The CDR3 has 16 residues. J lost 0 bases, V lost 9 bases, and 8 bases had no gene match. CDR1 and CDR2 from the germline V gene are LNHDA and SQIVND (reference sequence).

In DNA form, the CDR3 reads TGTGCCAGTAGCCAGGGACAGACCCAAGAGACCCAGTACTTC. Protein: CASSQGQTQETQYF. V gene TRBV19 combines with J gene TRBJ2-5, with TRBD1 identical over 7 bases. Germline values: CDR1 LNHDA, CDR2 SQIVND (reference sequence). Losses at the gene ends were 6 bases for V and 1 base for J; bases not matched to a gene: 5. This CDR3 has 14 residues.